A single sample gave rise to the 20 T cell receptor beta chains below, sequenced in a study of beta chain features in type 1 diabetes. Their recognized antigens are unknown. General study findings and limits: TCRB CDR3s were moderately but significantly shorter in Type 1 diabetes patients in all four CD4+ subsets.

All of the isolated RNA was reverse transcribed, so expressed TCRB transcripts were sequenced. Here immunoSEQ multiplex PCR was the method, and the copy in TCRdb shows in-frame clones only, minus some. The data show 600,000 or so clones, over 13% seen once. The sequencing input was naive CD4+ T cells from blood. The source of these receptors is a young man with type 1 diabetes.

The chain's CDR3 is CASSLSPSGSYEQYF. Written as DNA, the CDR3 is TGTGCCAGCAGCTTATCCCCTAGCGGCTCCTACGAGCAGTACTTC. V and J are TRBV7-6 and TRBJ2-7; 7 bases match TRBD2. The CDR3 runs to 15 residues. In germline, CDR1 is SGHVS, CDR2 FNYEAQ. The junction had 4 bases not matched to a gene; V was cut back by 2 bases and J by 0 bases.

A few counts support this clone. Other DNA sequences in this specimen translate into the identical CDR3. CDR3 in DNA: TGCGCCAGCAGCTTGGACAGGGGCCAAGAGACCCAGTACTTC. It specifies CASSLDRGQETQYF. The chain carries TRBV5-1 and TRBJ2-5; 7 bases are a match to TRBD1. CDR3 length equals 14 residues. V gave up 0 bases and J gave up 1 base; unmatched junction bases: 0. CDR1 SGHRS and CDR2 YFSETQ come from the germline V gene.

This CDR3 reads CSVDRASYNEQFF. CDR3 DNA sequence: TGCAGCGTAGACAGGGCTTCCTACAATGAGCAGTTCTTC. The V and J genes are TRBV29-1 and TRBJ2-1; 7 bases line up with TRBD1. The junction had 3 bases not matched to a gene; V was cut back by 6 bases and J by 1 base. The CDR3 runs 13 residues. Germline assignment: CDR1 SQVTM and CDR2 ANQGSEA.

This clone occurred a few times. V usage is TRBV30 and J usage is TRBJ1-2; D possibly corresponds to TRBD1 (5 bases). Germline loops: CDR1 GTSNPN, CDR2 SVGIG (reference sequence). The CDR3 has 16 residues. Trimming cost V 4 bases and J 3 bases, with 21 bases left between them. CDR3 protein: CAWNPQGRAPYYGYTF. The CDR3 DNA follows: TGTGCCTGGAACCCACAAGGCAGGGCCCCTTACTATGGCTACACCTTC.

A few counts support this clone. The chain is built from TRBV27 and TRBJ1-2, with D hard to call. With 4 bases removed from V and 4 bases from J, the gap between germline ends came to 10 bases. Germline V CDR1 and CDR2: MNHEY, SMNVEV (reference sequence). This CDR3 is 13 amino acids long. Here the CDR3 reads CASSSPVSYGYTF. The CDR3 nucleotides read TGTGCCAGCAGTTCTCCGGTATCCTATGGCTACACCTTC.

This clone showed up just a few times. This chain uses TRBV5-1 with TRBJ2-1; no firm D call. Germline V gene lookup returns CDR1 SGHRS and CDR2 YFSETQ. The CDR3 spans 13 residues. V gave up 0 bases and J gave up 8 bases, with 9 bases separating them. CDR3 residues: CASSLVSQDEQFF. CDR3 DNA: TGCGCCAGCAGCTTGGTCAGTCAAGATGAGCAGTTCTTC.

This clone has just a few counts. The CDR3, as DNA: TGTGCCAGCGGTTCGGGACAGCTCTACGAGCAGTACTTC. Protein: CASGSGQLYEQYF. V gene TRBV6-1 combines with J gene TRBJ2-7; 7 positions match TRBD1. Trimming removed 8 bases from V and 3 bases from J; junction bases left unmatched: 7. This CDR3 is built from 13 residues. Germline V gene lookup returns CDR1 MNHNS and CDR2 SASEGT.

This clone was recorded a few times. The gene calls are TRBV14 and TRBJ1-2; D is perhaps TRBD1 (6 bases). The germline CDR1 and CDR2 sequences are SGHDN and FVKESK. The CDR3 runs 14 residues. V was clipped by 1 base and J by 7 bases, with 13 bases between them. The CDR3 region has the DNA TGTGCCAGCAGCCAAGTGCTAGGGGGAAGTGGCTACACCTTC. It is translated as CASSQVLGGSGYTF.

The sample holds a few counts of this clone. The chain carries TRBV30 and TRBJ2-1; 8 nucleotides line up with TRBD2. In germline, CDR1 is GTSNPN, CDR2 SVGIG (reference sequence). V was pared by 0 bases and J by 6 bases, with 7 bases of the junction left unmatched. This CDR3 has 15 residues. CDR3 region: CAWSVVAGGSNEQFF. The CDR3 DNA sequence: TGTGCCTGGAGTGTTGTTGCGGGAGGAAGCAATGAGCAGTTCTTC.

This clone was seen only a few times. CDR3 nucleotides: TGTGCCAGCAGCTTAGTCTTATCCGGCGGGGAGCTGTTTTTT. It translates to CASSLVLSGGELFF. This chain links TRBV28 with TRBJ2-2; D is undetermined. Germline assignment: CDR1 MDHEN and CDR2 SYDVKM. This CDR3 is built from 14 residues. The V gene lost 6 bases and the J gene lost 7 bases, with 15 bases spanning the gap.

V and J are TRBV4-3 and TRBJ1-2; D not certain. This CDR3 has 13 residues. The V gene's germline CDR1 is LGHNA and CDR2 YSLEER. The V and J ends lost 4 bases and 7 bases respectively, with 13 bases between them. The CDR3 region has the DNA TGCGCCAGCAGCCCTGAAAGATCCCGTGGCTACACCTTC. Protein sequence: CASSPERSRGYTF.

Only a few counts were recorded for this clone. This chain joins TRBV18 and TRBJ2-2; D gene ambiguous. The CDR3 has 13 residues. CDR1 is KGHSH and CDR2 is LQKENI in the germline V gene. V lost 2 bases to trimming and J lost 6 bases, with 7 bases between them. This CDR3 is CASSPGSAGELFF. The DNA for the CDR3 is TGTGCCAGCTCACCAGGGTCCGCCGGGGAGCTGTTTTTT.

This sequence joins TRBV6-5 and TRBJ2-7; TRBD2 might be the D (6 bases). Germline CDR1 reads MNHEY; CDR2 reads SVGAGI. The CDR3 covers 11 residues. Trimming took off 2 bases at V and 9 bases at J, with 8 bases between the two ends. In DNA form, the CDR3 reads TGTGCCAGCAGTTACCTGGGGGGGCAGTACTTC. Translating gives CASSYLGGQYF.

The chain joins TRBV9 to TRBJ1-2, with 9 bases that match TRBD1. This CDR3 comprises 12 residues. With 7 bases clipped from V and 2 bases from J, the junction kept 0 bases outside the gene matches. The germline gives CDR1 SGDLS, CDR2 YYNGEE. Written as DNA, the CDR3 is TGTGCCAGCGGGACAGGGAACTATGGCTACACCTTC. It is translated as CASGTGNYGYTF. The whole variable domain, filled in from reference TRBV9 and TRBJ1-2, reads DSGVTQTPKHLITATGQRVTLRCSPRSGDLSVYWYQQSLDQGLQFLIQYYNGEERAKGNILERFSAQQFPDLHSELNLSSLELGDSALYFCASGTGNYGYTFGSGTRLTVV.

The chain employs TRBV7-3 and TRBJ2-3; D is uncertain. This CDR3 has 15 residues. Trimming stripped 2 bases from V and 0 bases from J, with 9 bases between. Germline values: CDR1 SGHTA, CDR2 FQGTGA. CDR3 nucleotides: TGTGCCAGCAGCTTACGAGACCCAAGCACAGATACGCAGTATTTT. It is translated as CASSLRDPSTDTQYF.

This clone has only a few counts. The chain is built from TRBV7-9 and TRBJ2-7; 7 nucleotides match TRBD1. The CDR3 consists of 15 residues. J lost 3 bases, V lost 4 bases, and 9 bases had no gene match. Germline CDR1 SEHNR, CDR2 FQNEAQ (reference sequence). In nucleotides, the CDR3 is TGTGCCAGCAGCTCATTCCGGGACAGCAGCTACGAGCAGTACTTC. Encoded protein: CASSSFRDSSYEQYF.

This sequence joins TRBV27 and TRBJ2-7, with D perhaps TRBD1 (5 bases). Germline CDR1 and CDR2: MNHEY and SMNVEV (reference sequence). V gave up 5 bases and J gave up 3 bases, with 11 bases separating them. This CDR3 spans 13 amino acids. The CDR3 bases are TGTGCCAGCAGTGTCAGGGCCTACTACGAGCAGTACTTC. This gives the protein CASSVRAYYEQYF.

CDR3 bases: TGTGCCTGGAGCATCCTAGCGGGTCCTCCCTACGAGCAGTACTTC. Protein sequence: CAWSILAGPPYEQYF. The chain has TRBV30 and TRBJ2-7, with TRBD2 matching over 8 bases. J lost 2 bases, V lost 3 bases, and 9 bases had no gene match. The CDR3 spans 15 residues. Germline V CDR1 and CDR2: GTSNPN, SVGIG (reference sequence).

The genes are TRBV18 and TRBJ2-5; D call uncertain. The ends were cut back, 6 bases at V and 5 bases at J, with 10 bases in the middle. The CDR3 sequence is 12 residues long. Germline V gene data show CDR1 as KGHSH and CDR2 as LQKENI. CDR3 coding DNA: TGTGCCAGCTCCCCAAGGGTTGAGACCCAGTACTTC. Its protein is CASSPRVETQYF.

V and J are TRBV10-3 and TRBJ1-1, with 10 bases aligning to TRBD1. With V trimmed by 8 bases and J by 3 bases, 3 bases remained unmatched. The germline gives CDR1 ENHRY, CDR2 SYGVKD. CDR3 length equals 13 residues. CDR3 sequence: CAIAGTGDTEAFF. CDR3 coding DNA: TGTGCCATCGCCGGGACAGGGGACACTGAAGCTTTCTTT.